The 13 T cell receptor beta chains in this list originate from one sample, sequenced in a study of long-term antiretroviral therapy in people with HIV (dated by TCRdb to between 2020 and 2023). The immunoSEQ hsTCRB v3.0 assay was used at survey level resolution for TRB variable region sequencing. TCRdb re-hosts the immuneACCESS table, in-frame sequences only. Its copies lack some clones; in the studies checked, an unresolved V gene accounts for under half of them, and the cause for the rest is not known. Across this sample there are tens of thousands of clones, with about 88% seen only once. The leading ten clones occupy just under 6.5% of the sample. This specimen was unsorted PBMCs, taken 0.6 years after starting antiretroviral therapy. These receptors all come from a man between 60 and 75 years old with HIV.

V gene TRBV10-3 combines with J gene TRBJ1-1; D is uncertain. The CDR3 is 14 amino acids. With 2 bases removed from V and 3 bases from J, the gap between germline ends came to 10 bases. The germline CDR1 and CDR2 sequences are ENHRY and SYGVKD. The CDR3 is CAISEDGLYTEAFF. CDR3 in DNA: TGTGCCATCAGTGAGGACGGACTGTACACTGAAGCTTTCTTT.

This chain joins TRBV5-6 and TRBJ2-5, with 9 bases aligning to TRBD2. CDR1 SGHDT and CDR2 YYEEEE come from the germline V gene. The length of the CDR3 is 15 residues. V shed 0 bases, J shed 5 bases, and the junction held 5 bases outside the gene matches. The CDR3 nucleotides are TGTGCCAGCAGCTTGGTCTCGGCGGGAGGGGAGACCCAGTACTTC. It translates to CASSLVSAGGETQYF.

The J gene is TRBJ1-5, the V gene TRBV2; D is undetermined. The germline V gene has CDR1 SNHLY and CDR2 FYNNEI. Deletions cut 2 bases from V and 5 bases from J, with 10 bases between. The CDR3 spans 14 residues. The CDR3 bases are TGTGCCAGCAGTGAATTTTGGGGAGATCAGCCCCAGCATTTT. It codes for CASSEFWGDQPQHF. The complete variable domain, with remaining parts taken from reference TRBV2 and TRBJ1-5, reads EPEVTQTPSHQVTQMGQEVILRCVPISNHLYFYWYRQILGQKVEFLVSFYNNEISEKSEIFDDQFSVERPDGSNFTLKIRSTKLEDSAMYFCASSEFWGDQPQHFGDGTRLSIL.

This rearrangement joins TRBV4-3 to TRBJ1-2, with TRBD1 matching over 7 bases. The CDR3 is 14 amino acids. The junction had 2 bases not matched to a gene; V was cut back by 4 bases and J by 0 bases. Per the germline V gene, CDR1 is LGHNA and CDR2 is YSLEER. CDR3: CASSPDRANYGYTF. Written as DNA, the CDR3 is TGCGCCAGCAGCCCTGACAGGGCTAACTATGGCTACACCTTC.

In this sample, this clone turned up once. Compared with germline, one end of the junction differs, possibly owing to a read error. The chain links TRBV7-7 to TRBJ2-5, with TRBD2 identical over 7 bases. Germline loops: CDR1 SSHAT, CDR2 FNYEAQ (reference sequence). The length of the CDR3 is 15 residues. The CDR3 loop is CASSPEGLEQETQYF. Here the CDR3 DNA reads TGTGCTAGCAGCCCCGAAGGACTAGAGCAAGAGACCCAGTACTTC.

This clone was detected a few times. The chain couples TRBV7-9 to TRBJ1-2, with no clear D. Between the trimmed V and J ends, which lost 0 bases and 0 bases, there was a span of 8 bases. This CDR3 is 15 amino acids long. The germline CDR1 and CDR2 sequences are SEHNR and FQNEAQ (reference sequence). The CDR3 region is CASSLAGRANYGYTF. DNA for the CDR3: TGTGCCAGCAGCTTAGCTGGTCGAGCTAACTATGGCTACACCTTC.

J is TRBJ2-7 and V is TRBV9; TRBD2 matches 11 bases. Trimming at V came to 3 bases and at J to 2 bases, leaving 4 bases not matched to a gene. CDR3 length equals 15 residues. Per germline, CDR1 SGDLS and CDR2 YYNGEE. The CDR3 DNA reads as TGTGCCAGCAGCGCCTCGACTAGCGGGGCCTACGAGCAGTACTTC. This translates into CASSASTSGAYEQYF.

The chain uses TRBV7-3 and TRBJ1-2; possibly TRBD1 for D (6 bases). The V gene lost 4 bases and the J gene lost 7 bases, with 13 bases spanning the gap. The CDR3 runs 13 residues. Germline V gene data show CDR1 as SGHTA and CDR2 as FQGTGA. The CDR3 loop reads CASSSTGRGGYTF. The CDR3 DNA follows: TGTGCCAGCAGCTCCACAGGGAGGGGTGGCTACACCTTC.

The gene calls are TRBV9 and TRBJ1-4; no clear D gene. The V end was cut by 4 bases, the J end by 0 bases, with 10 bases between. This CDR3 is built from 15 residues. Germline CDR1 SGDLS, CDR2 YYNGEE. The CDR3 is CASSPRGATNEKLFF. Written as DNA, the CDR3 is TGTGCCAGCAGCCCCCGGGGTGCAACTAATGAAAAACTGTTTTTT.

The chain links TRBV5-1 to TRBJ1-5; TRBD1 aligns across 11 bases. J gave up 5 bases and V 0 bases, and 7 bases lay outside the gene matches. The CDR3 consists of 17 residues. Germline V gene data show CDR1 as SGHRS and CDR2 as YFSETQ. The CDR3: CASSLGPRTGGDQPQHF. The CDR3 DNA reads TGCGCCAGCAGCTTGGGGCCCAGGACAGGGGGCGATCAGCCCCAGCATTTT.

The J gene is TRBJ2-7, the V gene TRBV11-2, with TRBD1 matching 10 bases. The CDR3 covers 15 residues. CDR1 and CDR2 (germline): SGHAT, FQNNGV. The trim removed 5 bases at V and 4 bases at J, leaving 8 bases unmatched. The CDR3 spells CASSPDRDRGYEQYF. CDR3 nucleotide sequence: TGTGCCAGCAGCCCTGACCGGGACAGGGGATACGAGCAGTACTTC.

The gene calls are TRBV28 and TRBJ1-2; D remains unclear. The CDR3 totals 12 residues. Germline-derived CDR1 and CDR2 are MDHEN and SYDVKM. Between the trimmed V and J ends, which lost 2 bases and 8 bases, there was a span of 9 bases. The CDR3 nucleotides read TGTGCCAGCAGTTTAGAGGGTGGCGGCTACACCTTC. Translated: CASSLEGGGYTF.

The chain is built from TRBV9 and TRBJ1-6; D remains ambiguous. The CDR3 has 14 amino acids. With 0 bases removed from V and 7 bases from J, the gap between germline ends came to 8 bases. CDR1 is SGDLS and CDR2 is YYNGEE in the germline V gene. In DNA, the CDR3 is TGTGCCAGCAGCGTAGAGGCTACCAATTCACCCCTCCACTTT. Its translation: CASSVEATNSPLHF.